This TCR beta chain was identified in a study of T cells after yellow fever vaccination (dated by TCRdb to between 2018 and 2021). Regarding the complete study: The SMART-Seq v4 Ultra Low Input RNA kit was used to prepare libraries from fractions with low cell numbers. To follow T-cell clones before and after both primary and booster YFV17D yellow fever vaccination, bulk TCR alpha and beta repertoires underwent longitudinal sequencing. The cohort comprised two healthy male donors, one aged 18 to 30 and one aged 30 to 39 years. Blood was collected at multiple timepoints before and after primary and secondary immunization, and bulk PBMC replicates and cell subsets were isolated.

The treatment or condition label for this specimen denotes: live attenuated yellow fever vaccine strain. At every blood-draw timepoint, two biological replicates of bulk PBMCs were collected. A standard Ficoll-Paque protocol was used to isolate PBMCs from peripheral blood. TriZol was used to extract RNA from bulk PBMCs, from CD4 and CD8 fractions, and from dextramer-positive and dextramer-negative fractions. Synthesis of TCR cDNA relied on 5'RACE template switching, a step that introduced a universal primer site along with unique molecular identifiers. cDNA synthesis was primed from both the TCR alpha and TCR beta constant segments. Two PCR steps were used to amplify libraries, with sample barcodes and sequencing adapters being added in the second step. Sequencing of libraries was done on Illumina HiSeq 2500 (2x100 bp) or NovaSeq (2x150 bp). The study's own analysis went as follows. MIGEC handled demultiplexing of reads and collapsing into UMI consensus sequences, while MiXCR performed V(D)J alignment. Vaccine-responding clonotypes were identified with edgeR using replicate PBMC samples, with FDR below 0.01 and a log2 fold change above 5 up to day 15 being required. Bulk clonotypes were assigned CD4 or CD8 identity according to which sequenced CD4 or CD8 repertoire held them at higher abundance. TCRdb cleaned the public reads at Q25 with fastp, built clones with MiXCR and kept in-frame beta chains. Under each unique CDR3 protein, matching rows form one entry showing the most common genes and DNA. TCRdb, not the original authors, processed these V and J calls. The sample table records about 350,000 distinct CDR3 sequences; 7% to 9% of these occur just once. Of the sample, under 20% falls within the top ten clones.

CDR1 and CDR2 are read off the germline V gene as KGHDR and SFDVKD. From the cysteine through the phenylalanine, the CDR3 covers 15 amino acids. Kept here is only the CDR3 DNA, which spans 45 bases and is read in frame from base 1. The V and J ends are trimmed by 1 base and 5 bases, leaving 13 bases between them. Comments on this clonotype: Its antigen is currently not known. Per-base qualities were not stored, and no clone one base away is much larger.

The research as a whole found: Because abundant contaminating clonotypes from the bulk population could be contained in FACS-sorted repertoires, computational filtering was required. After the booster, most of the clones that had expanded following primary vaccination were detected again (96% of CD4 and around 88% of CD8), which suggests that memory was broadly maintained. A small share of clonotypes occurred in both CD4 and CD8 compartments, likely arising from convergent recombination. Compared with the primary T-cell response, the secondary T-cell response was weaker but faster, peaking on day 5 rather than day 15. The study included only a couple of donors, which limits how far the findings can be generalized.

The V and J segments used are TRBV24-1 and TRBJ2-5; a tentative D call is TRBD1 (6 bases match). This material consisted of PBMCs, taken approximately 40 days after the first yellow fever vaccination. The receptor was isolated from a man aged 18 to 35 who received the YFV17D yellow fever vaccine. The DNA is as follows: TGTGCCACCAGTGATTTACTACAGGGCGAGGAGACCCAGTACTTC. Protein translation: CATSDLLQGEETQYF.